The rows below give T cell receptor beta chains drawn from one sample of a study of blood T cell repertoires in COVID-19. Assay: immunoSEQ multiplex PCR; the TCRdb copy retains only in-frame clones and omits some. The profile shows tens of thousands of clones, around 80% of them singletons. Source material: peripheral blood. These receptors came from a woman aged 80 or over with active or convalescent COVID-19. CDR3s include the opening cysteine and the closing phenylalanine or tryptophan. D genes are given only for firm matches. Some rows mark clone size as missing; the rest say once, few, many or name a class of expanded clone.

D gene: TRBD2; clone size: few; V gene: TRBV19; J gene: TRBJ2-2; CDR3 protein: CASISTPGLAGVGTGELFF; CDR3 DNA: TGTGCCAGTATCTCAACTCCGGGACTAGCGGGAGTAGGGACCGGGGAGCTGTTTTTT
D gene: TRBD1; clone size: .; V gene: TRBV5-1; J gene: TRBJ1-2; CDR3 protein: CASSLVAQGAGGYTF; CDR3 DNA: TGCGCCAGCAGCTTGGTAGCGCAGGGGGCAGGCGGCTACACCTTC
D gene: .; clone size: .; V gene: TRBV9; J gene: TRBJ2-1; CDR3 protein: CASSRGSVSSYNEQFF; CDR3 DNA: TGTGCCAGCAGCCGAGGATCCGTATCCTCCTACAATGAGCAGTTCTTC
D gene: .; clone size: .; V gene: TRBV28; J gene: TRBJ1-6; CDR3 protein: CASRPQNSPLHF; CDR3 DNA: TGTGCCAGCAGACCCCAGAATTCACCCCTCCACTTT
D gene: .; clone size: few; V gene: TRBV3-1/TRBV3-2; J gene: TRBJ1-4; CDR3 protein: CASSQEASRAEKLFF; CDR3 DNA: TGTGCCAGCAGCCAAGAGGCATCCAGGGCGGAAAAACTGTTTTTT
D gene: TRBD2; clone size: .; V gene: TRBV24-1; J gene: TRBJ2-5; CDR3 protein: CATSDHGLGGETQYF; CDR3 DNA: TGTGCCACCAGTGACCACGGACTAGGCGGAGAGACCCAGTACTTC
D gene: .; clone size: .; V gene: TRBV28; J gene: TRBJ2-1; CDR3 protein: CASSFLYNEQFF; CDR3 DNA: TGTGCCAGCAGTTTCCTCTACAATGAGCAGTTCTTC
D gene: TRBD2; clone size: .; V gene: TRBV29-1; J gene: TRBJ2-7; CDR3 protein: CSVAGWGTSSYEQYF; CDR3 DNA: TGCAGCGTTGCTGGTTGGGGGACTAGTTCCTACGAGCAGTACTTC
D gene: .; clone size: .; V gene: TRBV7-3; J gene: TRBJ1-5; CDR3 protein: CASSAGIHQPQHF; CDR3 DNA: TGTGCCAGCAGTGCAGGGATACATCAGCCCCAGCATTTT
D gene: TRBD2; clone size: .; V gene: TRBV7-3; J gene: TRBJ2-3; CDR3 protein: CASSVSGRRTDTQYF; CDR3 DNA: TGTGCCAGCAGCGTTAGCGGGAGAAGGACAGATACGCAGTATTTT
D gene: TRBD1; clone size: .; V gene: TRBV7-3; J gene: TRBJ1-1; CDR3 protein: CASSQGEVNTEAFF; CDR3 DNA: TGTGCCAGCAGTCAGGGGGAAGTGAACACTGAAGCTTTCTTT
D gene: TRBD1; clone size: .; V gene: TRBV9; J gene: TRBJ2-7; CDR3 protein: CASSSHRGEQYF; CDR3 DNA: TGTGCCAGCAGCTCGCACAGGGGTGAGCAGTACTTC
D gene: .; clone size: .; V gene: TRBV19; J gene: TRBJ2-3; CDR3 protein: CASSTYRASRDTQYF; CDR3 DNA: TGTGCCAGTAGTACCTACAGGGCCTCCAGGGATACGCAGTATTTT
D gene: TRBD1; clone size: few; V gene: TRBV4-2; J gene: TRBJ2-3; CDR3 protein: CASKLQDRDREDTQYF; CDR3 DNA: TGTGCCAGCAAACTCCAAGACCGGGACAGGGAAGATACGCAGTATTTT
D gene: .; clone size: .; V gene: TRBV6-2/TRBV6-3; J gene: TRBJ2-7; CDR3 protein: CASSYSAGYEQYF; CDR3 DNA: TGTGCCAGCAGTTACTCTGCAGGCTACGAGCAGTACTTC
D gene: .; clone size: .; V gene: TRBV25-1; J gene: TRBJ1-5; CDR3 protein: CASSEFGEDLSNQPQHF; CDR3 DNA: TGTGCCAGCAGTGAATTCGGGGAGGACCTTAGCAATCAGCCCCAGCATTTT
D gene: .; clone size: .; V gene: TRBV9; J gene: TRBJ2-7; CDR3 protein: CASSSRGNRAPVYEQYF; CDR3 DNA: TGTGCCAGCAGCTCGAGAGGGAACAGGGCTCCCGTCTACGAGCAGTACTTC
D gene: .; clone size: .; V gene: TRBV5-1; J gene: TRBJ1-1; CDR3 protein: CASSFLPGGENTEAFF; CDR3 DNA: TGCGCCAGCAGCTTCTTGCCGGGGGGAGAGAACACTGAAGCTTTCTTT
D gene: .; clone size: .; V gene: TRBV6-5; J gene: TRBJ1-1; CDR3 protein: CASVLQMNTEAFF; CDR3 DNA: TGTGCCAGCGTTTTACAGATGAACACTGAAGCTTTCTTT
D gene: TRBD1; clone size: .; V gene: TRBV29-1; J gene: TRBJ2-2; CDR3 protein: CSVVQFGGQGATGELFF; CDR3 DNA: TGCAGCGTTGTACAATTTGGCGGCCAGGGGGCGACCGGGGAGCTGTTTTTT
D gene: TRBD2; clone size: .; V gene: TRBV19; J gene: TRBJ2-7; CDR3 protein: CASSIASGRMSYEQYF; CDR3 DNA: TGTGCCAGTAGTATAGCGAGCGGGAGGATGTCCTACGAGCAGTACTTC
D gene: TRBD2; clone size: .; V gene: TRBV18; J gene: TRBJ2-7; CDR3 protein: CASSEGLAGGYEQYF; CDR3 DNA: TGTGCCAGCTCAGAGGGACTAGCGGGAGGATACGAGCAGTACTTC
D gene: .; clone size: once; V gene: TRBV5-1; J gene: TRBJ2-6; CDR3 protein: CASSFLESSGANVLTF; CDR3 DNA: TGCGCCAGCAGCTTCCTGGAGAGCTCTGGGGCCAACGTCCTGACTTTC
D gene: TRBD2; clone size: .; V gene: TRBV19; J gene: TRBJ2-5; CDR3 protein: CASSIATSAPRATQYF; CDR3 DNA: TGTGCCAGTAGTATTGCAACTAGCGCTCCAAGGGCGACCCAGTACTTC
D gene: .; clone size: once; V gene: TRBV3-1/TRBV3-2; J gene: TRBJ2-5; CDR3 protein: CASSPVTFQETQYF; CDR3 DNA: TGTGCCAGCAGCCCGGTAACCTTCCAAGAGACCCAGTACTTC
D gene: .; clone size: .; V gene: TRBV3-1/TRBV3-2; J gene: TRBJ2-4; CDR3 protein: CASSQEGSGNIQYF; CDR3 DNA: TGTGCCAGCAGCCAAGAAGGGTCGGGGAACATTCAGTACTTC
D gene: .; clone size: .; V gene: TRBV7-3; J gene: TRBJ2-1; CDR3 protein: CASSLVAEQHNEQFF; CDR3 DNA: TGTGCCAGCAGCTTAGTAGCCGAGCAGCACAATGAGCAGTTCTTC
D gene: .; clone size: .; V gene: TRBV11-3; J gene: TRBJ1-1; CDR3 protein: CASSLAGGQWAFF; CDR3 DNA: TGTGCCAGCAGCTTAGCGGGGGGCCAGTGGGCTTTCTTT
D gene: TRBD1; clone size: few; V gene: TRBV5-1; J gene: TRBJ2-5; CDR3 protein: CASSPGGTGQETQYF; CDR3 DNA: TGCGCCAGCAGCCCAGGCGGGACAGGGCAAGAGACCCAGTACTTC